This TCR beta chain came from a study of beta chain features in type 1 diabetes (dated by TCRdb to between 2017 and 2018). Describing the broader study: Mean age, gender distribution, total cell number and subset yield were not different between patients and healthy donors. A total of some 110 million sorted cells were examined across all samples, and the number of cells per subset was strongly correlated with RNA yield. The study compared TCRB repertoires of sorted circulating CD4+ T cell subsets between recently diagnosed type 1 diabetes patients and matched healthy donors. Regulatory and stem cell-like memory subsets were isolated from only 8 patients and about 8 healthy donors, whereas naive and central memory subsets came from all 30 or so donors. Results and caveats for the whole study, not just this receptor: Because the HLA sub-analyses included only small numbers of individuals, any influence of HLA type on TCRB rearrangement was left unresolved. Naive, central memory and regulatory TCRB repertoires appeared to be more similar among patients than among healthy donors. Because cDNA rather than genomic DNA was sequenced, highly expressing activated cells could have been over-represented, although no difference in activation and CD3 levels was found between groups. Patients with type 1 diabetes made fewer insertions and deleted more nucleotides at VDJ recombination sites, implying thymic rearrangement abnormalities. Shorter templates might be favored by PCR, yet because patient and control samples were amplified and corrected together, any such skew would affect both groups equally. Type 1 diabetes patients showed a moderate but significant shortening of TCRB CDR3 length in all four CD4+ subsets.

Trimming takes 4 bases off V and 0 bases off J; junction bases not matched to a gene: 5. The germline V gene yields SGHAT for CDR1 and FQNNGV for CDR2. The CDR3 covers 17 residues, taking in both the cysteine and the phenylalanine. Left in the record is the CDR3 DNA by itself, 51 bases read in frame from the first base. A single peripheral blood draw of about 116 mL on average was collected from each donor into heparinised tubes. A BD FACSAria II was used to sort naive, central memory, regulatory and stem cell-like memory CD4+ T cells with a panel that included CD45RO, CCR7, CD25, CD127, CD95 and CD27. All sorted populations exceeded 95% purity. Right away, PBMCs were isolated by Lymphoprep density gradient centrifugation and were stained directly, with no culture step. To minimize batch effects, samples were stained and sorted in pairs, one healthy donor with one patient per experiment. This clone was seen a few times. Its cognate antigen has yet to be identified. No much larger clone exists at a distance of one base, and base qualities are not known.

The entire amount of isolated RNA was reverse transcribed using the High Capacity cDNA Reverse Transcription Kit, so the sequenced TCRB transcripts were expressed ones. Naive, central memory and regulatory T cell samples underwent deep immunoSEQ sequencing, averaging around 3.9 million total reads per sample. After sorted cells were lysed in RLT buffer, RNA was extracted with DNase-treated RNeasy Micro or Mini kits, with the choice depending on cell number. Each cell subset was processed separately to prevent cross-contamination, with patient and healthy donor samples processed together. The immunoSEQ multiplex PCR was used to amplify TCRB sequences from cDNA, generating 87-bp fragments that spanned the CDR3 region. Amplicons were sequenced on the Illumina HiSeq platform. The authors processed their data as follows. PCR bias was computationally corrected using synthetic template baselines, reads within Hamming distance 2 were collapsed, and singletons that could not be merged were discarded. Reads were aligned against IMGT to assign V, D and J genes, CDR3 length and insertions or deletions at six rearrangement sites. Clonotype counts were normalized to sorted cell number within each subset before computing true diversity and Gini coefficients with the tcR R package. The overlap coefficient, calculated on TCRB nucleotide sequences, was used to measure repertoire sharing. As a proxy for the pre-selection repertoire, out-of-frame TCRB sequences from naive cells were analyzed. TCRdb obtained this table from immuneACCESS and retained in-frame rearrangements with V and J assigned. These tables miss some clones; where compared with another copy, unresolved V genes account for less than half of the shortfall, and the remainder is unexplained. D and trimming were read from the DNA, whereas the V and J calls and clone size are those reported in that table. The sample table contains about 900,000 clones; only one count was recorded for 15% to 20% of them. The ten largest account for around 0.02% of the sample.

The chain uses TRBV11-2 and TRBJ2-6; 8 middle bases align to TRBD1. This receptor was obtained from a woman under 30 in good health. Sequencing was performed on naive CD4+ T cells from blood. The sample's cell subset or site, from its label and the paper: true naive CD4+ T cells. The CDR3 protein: CASSSPGQASGANVLTF. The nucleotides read TGTGCCAGCAGCTCCCCGGGACAGGCCTCTGGGGCCAACGTCCTGACTTTC.